This record covers a single TCR beta chain. Investigators isolated RNA and reverse transcribed it into cDNA to act as the sequencing template. Some clones are missing from TCRdb's copy, which holds only in-frame ones; the method was immunoSEQ multiplex PCR. Of around 120,000 clones listed, 53% are singletons. Germline lookup yields CDR1 SQVTM and CDR2 ANQGSEA. The CDR3 extends over 12 amino acids. Trimming removed 3 bases at V and 2 bases at J, with 7 bases between. This specimen comes from a study of CD8+ T cells in alopecia areata. Described treatment: oral pan-JAK inhibitor, 5-10 mg twice daily. This TCR was sampled from a human donor with alopecia areata. The sample here was CD4+ T cells sorted from blood, taken at week 4, from a patient treated with tofacitinib. The gene calls are TRBV29-1 and TRBJ2-5; the D is unclear. CDR3 nucleotides: TGCAGCGTTGAGGGTGTTCAAGAGACCCAGTACTTC. This sequence encodes CSVEGVQETQYF.